The sequence of this T cell receptor beta chain was determined in a study of T cells after yellow fever vaccination. The TCR cDNA carried a universal primer site and UMIs from 5'RACE template switching. TCRdb called the 5' RACE reads again in MiXCR, with one record for every CDR3 protein. The profile covers roughly 330,000 distinct CDR3 sequences, with approximately 4.2% appearing a single time and 20% to 25% taken by the ten largest. This CDR3 is built from 12 residues. Germline-derived CDR1 and CDR2 are ENHRY and SYGVKD. V dropped 6 bases and J dropped 4 bases, with 8 bases sitting between them. The sample holds a few counts of this clonotype.

Sequences were derived from PBMCs, sampled 5 days after the yellow fever booster vaccination. The sequence came from a man younger than 35 who received the YFV17D yellow fever vaccine. V is TRBV10-3 and J is TRBJ2-3; D perhaps matches TRBD2 (5 bases). Here the CDR3 DNA reads TGTGCCATCAGGGAGGCGGCAGATACGCAGTATTTT. This sequence encodes CAIREAADTQYF.